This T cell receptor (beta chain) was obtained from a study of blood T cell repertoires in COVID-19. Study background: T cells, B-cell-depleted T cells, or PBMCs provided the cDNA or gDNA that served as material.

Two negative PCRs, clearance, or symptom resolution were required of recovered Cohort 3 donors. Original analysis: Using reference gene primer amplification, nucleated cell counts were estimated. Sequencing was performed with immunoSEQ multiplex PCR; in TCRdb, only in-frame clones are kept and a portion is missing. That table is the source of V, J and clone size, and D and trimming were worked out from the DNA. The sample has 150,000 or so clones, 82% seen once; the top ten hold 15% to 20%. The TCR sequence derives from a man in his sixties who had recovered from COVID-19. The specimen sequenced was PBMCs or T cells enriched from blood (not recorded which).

CDR3 loop: CASSSGNEQFF. Written as DNA, the CDR3 is TGTGCCAGCAGTTCCGGCAATGAGCAGTTCTTC. The V and J genes are TRBV7-3 and TRBJ2-1; D unresolved. Trimming took off 6 bases at V and 6 bases at J, with 6 bases between the two ends. Germline lookup yields CDR1 SGHTA and CDR2 FQGTGA. CDR3 length equals 11 residues.